This is a list of T cell receptor beta chains from one sample in a study of identical twins. TCRdb re-called the 5' RACE reads with MiXCR, one entry per CDR3 protein. The sample shows some 460,000 distinct CDR3 sequences, 11% to 15% of them seen only once. This sample was shared with a second study, whose subject was yellow fever vaccine responses in identical twins.

Sequenced material: CD4+ T cells sorted from blood. The source of these receptors is a woman under 30 in good health. CDR3s include the opening cysteine and the closing phenylalanine or tryptophan.

J gene | CDR3 length | V gene | CDR3 protein
TRBJ2-2 | 16 | TRBV27 | CASSLIAGANTGELFF
TRBJ2-5 | 11 | TRBV28 | CASSSRGAQYF
TRBJ2-7 | 15 | TRBV12-3/TRBV12-4 | CASSLTSGGSYEQYF
TRBJ2-1 | 16 | TRBV24-1 | CATLPWLEVREDEQFF
TRBJ2-3 | 14 | TRBV29-1 | CSGASGSSTDTQYF
TRBJ2-1 | 13 | TRBV12-3/TRBV12-4 | CASSYQGQGEQFF
TRBJ2-1 | 15 | TRBV2 | CASSRLAGGRGEQFF
TRBJ2-1 | 16 | TRBV10-2 | CASTDGLAGGYNEQFF
TRBJ2-7 | 12 | TRBV29-1 | CSVDGGAYEQYF
TRBJ1-1 | 13 | TRBV12-5 | CASRATGVTEAFF
TRBJ2-7 | 14 | TRBV28 | CASSLYSGRDEQYF
TRBJ2-3 | 16 | TRBV29-1 | CSVGQLAGGHTDTQYF
TRBJ1-4 | 15 | TRBV5-5 | CASRPDRGLDEKLFF
TRBJ2-7 | 15 | TRBV5-1 | CASRPGTVTSYEQYF
TRBJ2-1 | 15 | TRBV6-5 | CASSYGGQGAGEQFF
TRBJ2-1 | 15 | TRBV9 | CATSPGTSGGGQKFF
TRBJ2-5 | 13 | TRBV20-1 | CSAPALIGETQYF
TRBJ2-3 | 13 | TRBV2 | CASILQGQDTQYF
TRBJ2-7 | 16 | TRBV20-1 | CCAIKGLAGSSYEQYF
TRBJ2-7 | 16 | TRBV10-3 | CAISEPPQGKGYEQYF
TRBJ2-5 | 16 | TRBV4-3 | CASSQDNDRGGETQYF
TRBJ2-1 | 16 | TRBV12-3/TRBV12-4 | CASSLHRGGSYNEQFF
TRBJ2-7 | 14 | TRBV5-6 | CASSLVRNAYEQYF
TRBJ2-7 | 16 | TRBV15 | CATSSPAGLGSYEQYF
TRBJ2-4 | 14 | TRBV12-3/TRBV12-4 | CASSPKWTENIQYF
TRBJ2-7 | 13 | TRBV20-1 | CSAGGGNAYEQYF
TRBJ2-3 | 13 | TRBV5-1 | CASTSPGSDTQYF
TRBJ2-1 | 15 | TRBV20-1 | CSANPSGSIYNEQFF
TRBJ2-1 | 15 | TRBV20-1 | CSTEPNPSSYNEQFF
TRBJ2-4 | 12 | TRBV19 | CASKAGKNIQYF
TRBJ2-7 | 14 | TRBV5-1 | CASSPEGHLYEQYF
TRBJ1-6 | 12 | TRBV10-3 | CAISDYNSPLHF
TRBJ2-5 | 16 | TRBV11-2 | CASSLGGGRSQETQYF
TRBJ2-7 | 15 | TRBV12-5 | CASGLGSGPNNEQYF
TRBJ1-5 | 15 | TRBV12-3/TRBV12-4 | CASSSRTGGNQPQHF
TRBJ2-3 | 16 | TRBV15 | CATSIRSGGNTDTQYF